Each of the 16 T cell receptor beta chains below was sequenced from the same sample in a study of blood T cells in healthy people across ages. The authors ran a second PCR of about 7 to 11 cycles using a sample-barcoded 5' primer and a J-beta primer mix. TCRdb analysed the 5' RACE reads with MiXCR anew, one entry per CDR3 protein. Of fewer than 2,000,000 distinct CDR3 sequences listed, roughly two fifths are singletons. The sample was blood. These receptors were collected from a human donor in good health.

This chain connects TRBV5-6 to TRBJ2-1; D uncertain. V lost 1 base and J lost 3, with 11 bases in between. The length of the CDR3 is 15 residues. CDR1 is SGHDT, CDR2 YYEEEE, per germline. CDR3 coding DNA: TGTGCCAGCAGCTTGTCGTTTTACAGCTACAATGAGCAGTTCTTC. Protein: CASSLSFYSYNEQFF.

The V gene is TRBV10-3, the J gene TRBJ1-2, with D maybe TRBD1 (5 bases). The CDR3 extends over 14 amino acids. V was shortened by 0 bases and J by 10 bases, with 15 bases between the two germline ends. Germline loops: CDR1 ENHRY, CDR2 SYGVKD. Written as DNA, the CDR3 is TGTGCCATCAGTGAGTCGGATCAGGGAGGTGACTACACCTTC. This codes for CAISESDQGGDYTF.

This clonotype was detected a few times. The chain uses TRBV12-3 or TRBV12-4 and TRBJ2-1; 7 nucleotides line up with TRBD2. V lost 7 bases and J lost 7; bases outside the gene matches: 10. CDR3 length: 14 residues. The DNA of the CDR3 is TGTGCCAGCAAAAGTTGGGGGGGAGATAATGAGCAGTTCTTC. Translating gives CASKSWGGDNEQFF.

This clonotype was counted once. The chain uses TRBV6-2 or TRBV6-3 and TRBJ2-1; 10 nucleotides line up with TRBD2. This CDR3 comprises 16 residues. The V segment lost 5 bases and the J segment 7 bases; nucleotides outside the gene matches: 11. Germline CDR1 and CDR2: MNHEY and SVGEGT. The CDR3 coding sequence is TGTGCCAGCAGTCCCACGGAGGGAGCGGGGGGGAATGAGCAGTTCTTC. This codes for CASSPTEGAGGNEQFF.

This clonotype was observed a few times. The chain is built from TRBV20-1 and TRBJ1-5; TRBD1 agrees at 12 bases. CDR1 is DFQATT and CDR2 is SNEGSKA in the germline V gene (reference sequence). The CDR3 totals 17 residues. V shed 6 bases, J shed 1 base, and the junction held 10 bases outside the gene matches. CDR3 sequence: CSAEVRDRGLSNQPQHF. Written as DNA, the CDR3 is TGCAGTGCCGAGGTCCGGGACAGGGGGCTCAGCAATCAGCCCCAGCATTTT.

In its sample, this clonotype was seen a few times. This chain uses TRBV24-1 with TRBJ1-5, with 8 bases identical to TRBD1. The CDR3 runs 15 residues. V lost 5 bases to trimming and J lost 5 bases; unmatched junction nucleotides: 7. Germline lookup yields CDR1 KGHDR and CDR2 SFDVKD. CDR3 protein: CATSGPGQDHQPQHF. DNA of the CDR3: TGTGCCACCAGTGGCCCGGGACAGGATCATCAGCCCCAGCATTTT.

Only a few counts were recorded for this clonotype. CDR3: CASSPSGHGTAYGYTF. The CDR3 coding sequence is TGTGCCAGCAGCCCATCGGGACACGGGACAGCCTATGGCTACACCTTC. The rearrangement links TRBV9 to TRBJ1-2; 7 bases match TRBD1. The CDR3 covers 16 residues. Germline V gene data show CDR1 as SGDLS and CDR2 as YYNGEE. After removal of 4 bases from V and 4 bases from J, the junction contained 13 bases not matched to a gene.

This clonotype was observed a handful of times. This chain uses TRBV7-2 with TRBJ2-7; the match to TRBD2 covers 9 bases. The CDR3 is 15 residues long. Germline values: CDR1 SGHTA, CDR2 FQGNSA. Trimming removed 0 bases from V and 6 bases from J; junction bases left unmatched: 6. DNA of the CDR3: TGTGCCAGCAGCTTAGCTACCGGGACTAGCCTCGAGCAGTACTTC. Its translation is CASSLATGTSLEQYF.

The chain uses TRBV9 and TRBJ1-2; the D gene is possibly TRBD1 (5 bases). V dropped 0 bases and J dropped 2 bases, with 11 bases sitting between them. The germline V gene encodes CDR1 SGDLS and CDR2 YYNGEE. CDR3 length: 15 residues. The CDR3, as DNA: TGTGCCAGCAGCGTAGTGGAAGGGGACAACTATGGCTACACCTTC. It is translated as CASSVVEGDNYGYTF.

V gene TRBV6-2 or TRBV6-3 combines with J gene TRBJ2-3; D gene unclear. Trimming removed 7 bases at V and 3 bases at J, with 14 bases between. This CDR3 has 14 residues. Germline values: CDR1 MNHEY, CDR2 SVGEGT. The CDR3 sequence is CASNDIFRTDTQYF. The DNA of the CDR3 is TGTGCCAGCAACGACATCTTCAGGACAGATACGCAGTATTTT.

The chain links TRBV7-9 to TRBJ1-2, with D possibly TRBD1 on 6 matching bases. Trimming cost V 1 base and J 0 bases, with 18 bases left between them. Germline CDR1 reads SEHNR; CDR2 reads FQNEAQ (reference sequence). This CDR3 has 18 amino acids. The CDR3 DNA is TGTGCCAGCAGCTTAGGAATTAGCATGGACAGTCCTAACTATGGCTACACCTTC. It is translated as CASSLGISMDSPNYGYTF.

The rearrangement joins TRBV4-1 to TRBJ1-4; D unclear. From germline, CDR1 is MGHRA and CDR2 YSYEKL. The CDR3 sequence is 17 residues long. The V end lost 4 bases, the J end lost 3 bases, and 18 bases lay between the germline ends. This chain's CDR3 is CASSPRGGGPPNEKLFF. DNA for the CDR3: TGCGCCAGCAGCCCCCGAGGTGGAGGGCCCCCTAATGAAAAACTGTTTTTT.

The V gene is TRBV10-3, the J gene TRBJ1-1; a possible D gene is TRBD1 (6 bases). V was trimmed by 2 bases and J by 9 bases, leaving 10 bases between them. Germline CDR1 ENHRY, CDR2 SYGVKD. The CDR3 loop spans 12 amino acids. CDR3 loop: CAISEQGKKAFF. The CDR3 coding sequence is TGTGCCATCAGTGAGCAGGGGAAAAAAGCTTTCTTT.

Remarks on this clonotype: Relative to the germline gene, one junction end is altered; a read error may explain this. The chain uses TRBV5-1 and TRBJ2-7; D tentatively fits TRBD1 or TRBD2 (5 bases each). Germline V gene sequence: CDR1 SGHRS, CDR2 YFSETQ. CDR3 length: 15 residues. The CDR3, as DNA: TGCGCCAGCAGTTTGGGATATGGGACGGTCTACGAGCAGTACTTC. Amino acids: CASSLGYGTVYEQYF.

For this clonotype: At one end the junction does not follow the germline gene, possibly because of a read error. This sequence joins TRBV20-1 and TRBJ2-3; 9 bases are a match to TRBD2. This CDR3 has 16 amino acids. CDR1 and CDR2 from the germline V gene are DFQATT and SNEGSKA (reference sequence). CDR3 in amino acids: CGARKRGARSTDTQYF. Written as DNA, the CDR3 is TGCGGTGCTAGAAAGCGGGGGGCTAGAAGCACAGATACGCAGTATTTT.

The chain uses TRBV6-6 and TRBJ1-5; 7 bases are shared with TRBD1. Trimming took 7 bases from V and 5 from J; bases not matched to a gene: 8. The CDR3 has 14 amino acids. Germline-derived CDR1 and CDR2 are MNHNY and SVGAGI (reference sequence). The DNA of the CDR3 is TGTGCCAGCACTCCCGAGGGGGCCCATCAGCCCCAGCATTTT. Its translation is CASTPEGAHQPQHF.